The clone carrying this TCR beta chain occurred once. What it recognizes is unknown. This record comes from a study of cytomegalovirus exposure and HLA in healthy donors. The study, taken as a whole, reports: It was only CMV serostatus that was available as immune exposure information. Usually a TCR sequence was rare, but some public TCRs were found in many donors. Cytomegalovirus status, reportedly, was diagnosed with high specificity and sensitivity by the classifier. TCR association rates varied by HLA locus in a later analysis, with DRB1 highest and HLA-C lowest.

The CDR3 runs 15 residues. Trimming removed 0 bases from V and 8 bases from J; junction bases left unmatched: 9. Germline loops: CDR1 SGDLS, CDR2 YYNGEE. PCR used 60 Vbeta primers and 13 Jbeta primers. Clones were sequenced by immunoSEQ multiplex PCR, and TCRdb holds only the in-frame ones, with some missing. The sample yields around 70,000 clones, about two thirds seen once. Source material: PBMCs. V usage is TRBV9 and J usage is TRBJ1-2; 8 positions match TRBD1. This clonotype originated in a woman aged 40 to 50 in good health and CMV-seropositive. DNA of the CDR3: TGTGCCAGCAGCGTAGCCCCGGCAGGGACAGGAGGCTACACCTTC. Translating it yields CASSVAPAGTGGYTF. The full variable domain, in which reference TRBV9 and TRBJ1-2 provide the parts outside the CDR3, is DSGVTQTPKHLITATGQRVTLRCSPRSGDLSVYWYQQSLDQGLQFLIQYYNGEERAKGNILERFSAQQFPDLHSELNLSSLELGDSALYFCASSVAPAGTGGYTFGSGTRLTVV.